Reported below is one T cell receptor beta chain. Its cognate antigen has yet to be identified. Base qualities are missing; no much larger clone stands one base away. This record comes from a study of blood T cell repertoires in COVID-19 (dated by TCRdb to the early 2020s). A note on the overall study: Samples covering the acute and convalescent phases of COVID-19 were provided by collaborators in the United States, Italy and Spain. The material from the prospective study consisted of cDNA or gDNA derived from T cells, B-cell-depleted T cells, or PBMCs. The dataset comprised deeply sampled blood TCRbeta repertoires from subjects exposed to, actively infected with, or recovered from COVID-19. The repertoires were released in a freely available public database meant as a resource for research on the immune response to SARS-CoV-2. Samples were obtained from the ongoing ImmuneRACE study (first 160 participants) and from about 1,300 subjects provided by 6 global collaborators. Sample metadata almost always included a de-identified subject ID, COVID-19 status, age in years and sex. Where available, HLA class I and class II types were taken from metadata supplied by the sample provider and were not determined by assay-based typing.

Each collaborating institution followed its own protocols to collect whole blood in K2EDTA tubes. For TCRbeta analysis, collaborators shipped samples in one of three forms: frozen whole blood, isolated PBMCs, or DNA extracted from either of those sample types. The immunoSEQ Assay, a bias-controlled multiplex PCR, was used to amplify TCRbeta CDR3 regions from genomic DNA. The original methods were these. Nucleated cell counts per sample were estimated from amplification of reference gene primers within the assay. To quantify the absolute abundance of each unique TCRbeta CDR3 rearrangement, sequence reads were collapsed and filtered. For each sample, productive Simpson clonality was calculated by taking the square root of Simpson's diversity index across productive rearrangements. Imported from immuneACCESS, the table was reduced by TCRdb to in-frame sequences with V and J called. These copies leave out some clones; in studies compared against another copy, an unresolved V gene accounts for under half, and the cause of the remainder is not known. The D gene and trimming were derived from the DNA, and the V and J assignments and clone size from that table. This sample gives roughly 120,000 clones in total; roughly four fifths of them show up just once. The ten largest clones take up just under 7.5% of the sample.

The research as a whole found: Clinical and demographic metadata were provided uncurated, with the amount varying by source and participant.

This TCR derives from a man aged 65-85 years with active or convalescent COVID-19. Sample: peripheral blood.

The DNA sequence reads TGTGCCAGCAGTTCATCCGACCGGGGGGAGATAGAGCAGTACTTC. Its translation reads: CASSSSDRGEIEQYF. The V gene is TRBV2 and the J gene is TRBJ2-7, and TRBD2 matches 7 of the central bases. The germline V end is reduced by 5 bases and the J end by 7 bases; junction bases left unmatched: 14. The CDR3 goes from the cysteine to the phenylalanine over 15 residues. Left in the record is the CDR3 DNA by itself, 45 bases read in frame from the first base. Taken from the germline V gene, the CDR1 and CDR2 loops are SNHLY and FYNNEI.